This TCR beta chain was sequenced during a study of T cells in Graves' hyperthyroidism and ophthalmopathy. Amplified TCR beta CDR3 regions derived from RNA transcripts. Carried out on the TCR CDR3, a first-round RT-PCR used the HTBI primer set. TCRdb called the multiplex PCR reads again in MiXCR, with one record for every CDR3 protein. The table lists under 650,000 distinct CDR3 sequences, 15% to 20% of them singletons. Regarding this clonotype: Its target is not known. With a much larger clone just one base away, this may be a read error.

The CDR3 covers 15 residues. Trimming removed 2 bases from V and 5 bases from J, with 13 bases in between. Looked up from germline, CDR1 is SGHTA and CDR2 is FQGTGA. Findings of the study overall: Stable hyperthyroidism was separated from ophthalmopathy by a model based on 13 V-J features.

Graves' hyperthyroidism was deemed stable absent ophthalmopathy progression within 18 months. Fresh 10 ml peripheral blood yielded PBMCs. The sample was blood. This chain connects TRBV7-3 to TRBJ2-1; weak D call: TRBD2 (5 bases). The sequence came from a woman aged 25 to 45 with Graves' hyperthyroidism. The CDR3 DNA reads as TGTGCCAGCAGCTTAGCGCCACGGGGAAACAATGAGCAGTTCTTC. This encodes CASSLAPRGNNEQFF.